A single sample gave rise to the 21 T cell receptor beta chains below, sequenced in a study of blood T cell repertoires in COVID-19. Only in-frame clones appear in the TCRdb table, and some are missing; sequencing was by immunoSEQ multiplex PCR. There are 200,000 to 300,000 clones in the sample; roughly four fifths occur only once, and around 7.2% lies in the top ten. Sequencing was done on a sample of peripheral blood. These receptors all stem from a woman older than 75 with COVID-19, enrolled during active disease.

The genes are TRBV6-5 and TRBJ1-5, with 7 bases that match TRBD1. The trim removed 6 bases at V and 8 bases at J, leaving 13 bases unmatched. The CDR3 has 15 amino acids. Per the germline V gene, CDR1 is MNHEY and CDR2 is SVGAGI. CDR3 in amino acids: CASRRAGTAGEPQHF. In nucleotides, the CDR3 is TGTGCCAGCAGGAGAGCCGGGACAGCTGGGGAGCCCCAGCATTTT.

The chain carries TRBV18 and TRBJ1-1; D is undetermined. With 4 bases removed from V and 8 bases from J, the gap between germline ends came to 11 bases. This CDR3 is 12 amino acids long. Germline CDR1 reads KGHSH; CDR2 reads LQKENI. The CDR3 is CASSRGEAEAFF. DNA of the CDR3: TGTGCCAGCTCACGCGGGGAGGCCGAAGCTTTCTTT.

This clone appeared a few times. The J gene is TRBJ1-1, the V gene TRBV7-2; 10 bases line up with TRBD1. Germline loops: CDR1 SGHTA, CDR2 FQGNSA. The CDR3 contains 16 residues. With 5 bases clipped from V and 5 bases from J, the junction kept 11 bases outside the gene matches. The CDR3 DNA reads as TGTGCCAGCAGCCCTAGACAGGGGGCGACGAGTACTGAAGCTTTCTTT. It is translated as CASSPRQGATSTEAFF.

The gene calls are TRBV25-1 and TRBJ1-1; D remains unclear. The V gene lost 4 bases and the J gene lost 0 bases, with 6 bases spanning the gap. This CDR3 region has 13 residues. Germline V CDR1 and CDR2: MGHDK, SYGVNS. As DNA, the CDR3 is TGTGCCAGCAGTGCTTCCCTGAACACTGAAGCTTTCTTT. It translates to CASSASLNTEAFF.

The chain joins TRBV7-9 to TRBJ1-1, with a tentative D call TRBD1 (6 bases). The CDR3 contains 15 residues. Germline V CDR1 and CDR2: SEHNR, FQNEAQ (reference sequence). Trimming removed 5 bases from V and 1 base from J, with 14 bases in between. The CDR3 is CASSPRLGANTEAFF. Here the CDR3 DNA reads TGTGCCAGCAGCCCCCGACTGGGGGCGAACACTGAAGCTTTCTTT.

The CDR3 sequence: CASSLRSANTEAFF. CDR3 DNA: TGTGCCAGCAGCTTACGCAGCGCGAACACTGAAGCTTTCTTT. The genes are TRBV7-2 and TRBJ1-1; D gene ambiguous. Germline CDR1 SGHTA, CDR2 FQGNSA. The CDR3 loop spans 14 amino acids. V was pared by 2 bases and J by 1 base, with 8 bases between.

This clone was observed a few times. The J gene is TRBJ1-1, the V gene TRBV12-3 or TRBV12-4, with D maybe TRBD1 (6 bases). Trimming cost V 3 bases and J 5 bases, with 10 bases left between them. This CDR3 is 13 amino acids long. The CDR3: CASSFQGKTEAFF. The CDR3 DNA reads TGTGCCAGCAGTTTCCAGGGGAAGACTGAAGCTTTCTTT.

The chain combines TRBV4-1 with TRBJ1-2; possibly TRBD1 for D (6 bases). Trimming took off 0 bases at V and 5 bases at J, with 16 bases between the two ends. CDR3 length: 16 amino acids. Germline values: CDR1 MGHRA, CDR2 YSYEKL. The CDR3 nucleotides are TGCGCCAGCAGCCAAGAGGGGGTGGACAGAGGTTATGGCTACACCTTC. It yields the protein CASSQEGVDRGYGYTF.

This clone was seen a single time. This sequence joins TRBV7-9 and TRBJ2-6; the match to TRBD1 covers 7 bases. Germline V lookup: CDR1 SEHNR, CDR2 FQNEAQ (reference sequence). The CDR3 extends over 18 amino acids. J lost 0 bases, V lost 2 bases, and 7 bases had no gene match. The CDR3 DNA reads as TGTGCCAGCAGCTTATTAGGGGGCTCCCTCTCTGGGGCCAACGTCCTGACTTTC. This translates into CASSLLGGSLSGANVLTF.

The rearrangement joins TRBV28 to TRBJ1-4; possible D gene TRBD1, 6 bases. Trimming took off 5 bases at V and 1 base at J, with 17 bases between the two ends. The CDR3 loop spans 17 amino acids. From germline, CDR1 is MDHEN and CDR2 SYDVKM. CDR3: CASSLQTGGGTNEKLFF. CDR3 DNA sequence: TGTGCCAGCAGTCTTCAGACAGGTGGGGGAACTAATGAAAAACTGTTTTTT.

The chain joins TRBV5-6 to TRBJ1-3; 7 nucleotides agree with TRBD1. The CDR3 contains 16 residues. CDR1 and CDR2 (germline): SGHDT, YYEEEE. Germline trimming cut 4 bases from V and 3 bases from J; bases unmatched to any gene: 10. Here the CDR3 DNA reads TGTGCCAGCAGCAGCACGGGACAGAACTATGGAAACACCATATATTTT. Residues: CASSSTGQNYGNTIYF.

V usage is TRBV6-1 and J usage is TRBJ1-4, with a tentative D call TRBD1 (6 bases). With 2 bases removed from V and 3 bases from J, the gap between germline ends came to 10 bases. In germline, CDR1 is MNHNS, CDR2 SASEGT. The CDR3 runs to 15 residues. This CDR3 is CASSENRASNEKLFF. As DNA, the CDR3 is TGTGCCAGCAGTGAAAACAGGGCCTCTAATGAAAAACTGTTTTTT.

Comments on this clone: The sample contains more than one DNA sequence encoding this CDR3. The J gene is TRBJ2-1, the V gene TRBV5-1; D unclear. Germline V lookup: CDR1 SGHRS, CDR2 YFSETQ. The CDR3 runs 13 residues. The V and J ends lost 0 bases and 3 bases respectively, with 4 bases between them. The chain's CDR3 is CASSLGSYNEQFF. In DNA form, the CDR3 reads TGCGCCAGCAGCTTGGGGAGCTACAATGAGCAGTTCTTC.

The rearrangement links TRBV6-2 or TRBV6-3 to TRBJ2-2, with 10 bases lining up with TRBD2. The CDR3 covers 19 residues. V dropped 2 bases and J dropped 4; count of bases not matched to a gene: 13. The germline gives CDR1 MNHEY, CDR2 SVGEGT. CDR3 sequence: CASSYVASGRHSSTGELFF. The CDR3 DNA is TGTGCCAGCAGTTACGTGGCTAGCGGGAGACACTCGAGCACCGGGGAGCTGTTTTTT.

The rearrangement uses TRBV28 and TRBJ1-2; TRBD1 agrees at 7 bases. Germline-derived CDR1 and CDR2 are MDHEN and SYDVKM. The V segment lost 5 bases and the J segment 9 bases; nucleotides outside the gene matches: 12. There are 14 residues in the CDR3. The CDR3 loop is CASSALETGSRYTF. The CDR3 region has the DNA TGTGCCAGCAGTGCCCTTGAGACAGGGTCGCGCTACACCTTC.

The chain couples TRBV11-2 to TRBJ1-3; unclear D gene. This CDR3 is 19 amino acids long. The ends were cut back, 1 base at V and 0 bases at J, with 19 bases in the middle. Germline V gene lookup returns CDR1 SGHAT and CDR2 FQNNGV. For the CDR3, the DNA is TGTGCCAGCAGCTTAGCGGGGTGGGCACCTGGAAGCTCTGGAAACACCATATATTTT. It codes for CASSLAGWAPGSSGNTIYF.

The genes are TRBV19 and TRBJ1-2; TRBD1 aligns across 9 bases. V gave up 8 bases and J gave up 8 bases; unmatched junction bases: 6. The germline gives CDR1 LNHDA, CDR2 SQIVND (reference sequence). The CDR3 covers 12 residues. CDR3 amino acids: CASSDRGIGYTF. The CDR3 bases are TGTGCCAGTTCGGACAGGGGTATAGGCTACACCTTC.

The CDR3 here is CATSRDGAGNTIYF. The CDR3 DNA is TGTGCCACCAGCAGAGACGGGGCTGGAAACACCATATATTTT. The V call is TRBV15, the J call TRBJ1-3; D is uncertain. Germline loops: CDR1 LNHNV, CDR2 YYDKDF (reference sequence). The CDR3 runs 14 residues. The V gene lost 0 bases and the J gene lost 2 bases, with 5 bases spanning the gap.

This chain joins TRBV27 and TRBJ1-2; 8 bases align to TRBD1. Germline lookup yields CDR1 MNHEY and CDR2 SMNVEV (reference sequence). Trimming took 4 bases from V and 2 from J; bases not matched to a gene: 6. The CDR3 covers 15 residues. CDR3 residues: CASSSRTGRNYGYTF. The CDR3 nucleotides read TGTGCCAGCAGTTCCCGGACAGGGCGAAACTATGGCTACACCTTC.

The chain carries TRBV15 and TRBJ1-5; D call uncertain. V dropped 0 bases and J dropped 7 bases, with 7 bases sitting between them. CDR3 length: 13 residues. Germline V CDR1 and CDR2: LNHNV, YYDKDF (reference sequence). CDR3 sequence reads: CATSRDLLQPQHF. The CDR3 DNA reads as TGTGCCACCAGCAGAGATCTTCTGCAGCCCCAGCATTTT.

This clone was counted only a few times. The gene calls are TRBV5-5 and TRBJ1-1; D remains unclear. Germline V gene data show CDR1 as SGHKS and CDR2 as YYEKEE (reference sequence). Deletions cut 2 bases from V and 0 bases from J, with 20 bases between. The CDR3 contains 18 residues. In nucleotides, the CDR3 is TGTGCCAGCAGCTTTAGTGTTCCCTTCCAACCAATGAACACTGAAGCTTTCTTT. It yields the protein CASSFSVPFQPMNTEAFF.